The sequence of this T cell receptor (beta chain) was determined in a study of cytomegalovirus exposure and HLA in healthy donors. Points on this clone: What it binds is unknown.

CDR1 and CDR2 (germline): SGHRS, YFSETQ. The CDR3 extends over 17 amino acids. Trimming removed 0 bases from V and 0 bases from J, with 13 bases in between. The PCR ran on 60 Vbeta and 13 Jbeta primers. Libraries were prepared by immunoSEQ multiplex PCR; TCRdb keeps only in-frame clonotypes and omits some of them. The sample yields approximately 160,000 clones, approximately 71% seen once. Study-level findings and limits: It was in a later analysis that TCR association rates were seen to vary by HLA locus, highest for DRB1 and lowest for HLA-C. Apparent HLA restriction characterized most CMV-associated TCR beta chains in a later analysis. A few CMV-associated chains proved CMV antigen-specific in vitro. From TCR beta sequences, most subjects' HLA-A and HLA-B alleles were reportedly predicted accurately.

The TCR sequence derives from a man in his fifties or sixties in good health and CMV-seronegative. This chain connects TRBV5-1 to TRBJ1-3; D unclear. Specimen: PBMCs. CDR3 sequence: CASSLAWGVGSGNTIYF. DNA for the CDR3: TGCGCCAGCAGCTTGGCTTGGGGAGTAGGCTCTGGAAACACCATATATTTT.